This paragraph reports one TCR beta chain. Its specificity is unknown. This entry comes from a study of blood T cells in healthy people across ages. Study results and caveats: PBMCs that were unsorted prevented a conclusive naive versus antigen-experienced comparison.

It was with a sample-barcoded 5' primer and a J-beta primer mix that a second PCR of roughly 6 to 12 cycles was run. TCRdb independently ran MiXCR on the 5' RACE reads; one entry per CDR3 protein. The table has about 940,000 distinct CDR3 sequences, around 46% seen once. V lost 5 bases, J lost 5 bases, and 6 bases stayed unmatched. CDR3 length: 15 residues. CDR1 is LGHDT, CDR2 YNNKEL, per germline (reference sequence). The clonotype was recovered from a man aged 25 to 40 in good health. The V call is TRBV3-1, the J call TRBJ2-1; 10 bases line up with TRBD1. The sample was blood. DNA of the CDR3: TGTGCCAGCAGCACCCGGGACAGGGGCGACAATGAGCAGTTCTTC. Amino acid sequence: CASSTRDRGDNEQFF.